These 5 T cell receptor beta chains share one sample of origin, sequenced in a study of shared clonotypes between healthy human individuals (TCRdb year 2020). CD8 naive samples were CD45RO-negative cells positively selected for CCR7, giving a CD45RA+CCR7+ population that excluded TemRA cells. The library relied on the immunoSEQ multiplex PCR assay. Held by TCRdb, this immuneACCESS table contains in-frame sequences only and omits some clones. Under half of the omission traces to an unresolved V gene where checked; the cause of the rest is unknown. The sample table contains roughly 2.1 million clones; only one count was recorded for 85% to 95% of them. The ten largest make up 1.5% to 2% of the sample. Sequencing used naive CD8+ T cells from PBMCs. Reading the label with the study, this specimen's cell subset or site is: CD45RA+CCR7+. The receptors shown here come from a man aged 18 to 29 in good health. Some clones in this sample may be carry-over from other donors' samples.

In its sample, this clone was seen once. V and J are TRBV7-9 and TRBJ2-1; 12 bases align to TRBD2. Germline loops: CDR1 SEHNR, CDR2 FQNEAQ (reference sequence). V was pared by 5 bases and J by 2 bases, with 13 bases of the junction left unmatched. The CDR3 length is 19 residues. This chain's CDR3 is CASSETSGRSRGPYNEQFF. In DNA form, the CDR3 reads TGTGCCAGCAGCGAGACTAGCGGGAGATCAAGGGGCCCCTACAATGAGCAGTTCTTC.

The gene calls are TRBV27 and TRBJ2-1, with TRBD1 identical over 9 bases. The junction had 4 bases not matched to a gene; V was cut back by 3 bases and J by 7 bases. The CDR3 extends over 14 amino acids. Germline V gene data show CDR1 as MNHEY and CDR2 as SMNVEV (reference sequence). The CDR3 spells CASSFEDRGNEQFF. In DNA form, the CDR3 reads TGTGCCAGCAGTTTTGAGGACAGGGGTAATGAGCAGTTCTTC.

The V gene is TRBV10-1, the J gene TRBJ2-2; D remains ambiguous. The length of the CDR3 is 16 residues. Germline V CDR1 and CDR2: WNHNN, SYGVQD (reference sequence). The V end lost 4 bases, the J end lost 6 bases, and 18 bases lay between the germline ends. CDR3 nucleotides: TGCGCCAGCAGTGGCAAATTGCTACCCTACCCCGGGGAGCTGTTTTTT. Its translation: CASSGKLLPYPGELFF.

The chain has TRBV28 and TRBJ1-5, with 7 bases identical to TRBD1. Per germline, CDR1 MDHEN and CDR2 SYDVKM. The CDR3 consists of 14 residues. V gave up 6 bases and J gave up 5 bases; unmatched junction bases: 7. The CDR3 sequence: CASSATGIYQPQHF. As DNA, the CDR3 is TGTGCCAGCAGCGCGACAGGGATTTATCAGCCCCAGCATTTT.

This chain joins TRBV7-9 and TRBJ1-2, with a tentative D call TRBD1 (6 bases). This CDR3 spans 14 amino acids. Germline values: CDR1 SEHNR, CDR2 FQNEAQ (reference sequence). V lost 4 bases and J lost 6, with 15 bases in between. In nucleotides, the CDR3 is TGTGCCAGCAGCTCGGGGGCTGGGACGGATGGCTACACCTTC. Its protein product is CASSSGAGTDGYTF.